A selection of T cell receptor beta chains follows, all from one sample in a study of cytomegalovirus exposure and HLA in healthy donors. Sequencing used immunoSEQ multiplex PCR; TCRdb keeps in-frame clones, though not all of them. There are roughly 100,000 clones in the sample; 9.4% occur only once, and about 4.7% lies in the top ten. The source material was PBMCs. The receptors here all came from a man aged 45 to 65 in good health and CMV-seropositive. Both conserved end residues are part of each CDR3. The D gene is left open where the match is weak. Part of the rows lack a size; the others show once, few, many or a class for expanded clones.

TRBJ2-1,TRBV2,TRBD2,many,CASNLAAIRNEQFF,TGTGCCAGCAATCTAGCGGCTATTAGGAATGAGCAGTTCTTC
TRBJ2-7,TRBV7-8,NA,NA,CASSWGTLVNYEQYF,TGTGCCAGCAGCTGGGGGACACTTGTTAACTACGAGCAGTACTTC
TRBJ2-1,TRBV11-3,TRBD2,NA,CASSPRSGTSGEQFF,TGTGCCAGCAGCCCTAGGTCCGGGACTAGCGGTGAGCAGTTCTTC
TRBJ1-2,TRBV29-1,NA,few,CSVEAQVLNYGYTF,TGCAGCGTTGAAGCCCAGGTCTTGAACTATGGCTACACCTTC
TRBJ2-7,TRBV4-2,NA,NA,CASSQDRSSYEQYF,TGTGCCAGCAGCCAAGATCGGAGTTCCTACGAGCAGTACTTC
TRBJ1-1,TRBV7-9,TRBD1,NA,CASSHRGQEREAFF,TGTGCCAGTTCTCATAGGGGACAGGAGAGAGAAGCTTTCTTT
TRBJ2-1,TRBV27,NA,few,CASSFLEGHRVWNEQFF,TGTGCCAGCAGTTTCTTAGAGGGGCACAGGGTATGGAATGAGCAGTTCTTC
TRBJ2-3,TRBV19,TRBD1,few,CASRLRAGGFSTDTQYF,TGTGCCAGTAGACTAAGGGCAGGGGGCTTTAGCACAGATACGCAGTATTTT
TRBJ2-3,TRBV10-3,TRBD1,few,CAISEPGQGAADTQYF,TGTGCCATCAGTGAGCCGGGACAGGGGGCGGCAGATACGCAGTATTTT
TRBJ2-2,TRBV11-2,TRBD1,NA,CASSLATGGTGELFF,TGTGCCAGCAGCTTAGCCACAGGGGGCACCGGGGAGCTGTTTTTT
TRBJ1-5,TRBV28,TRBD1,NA,CASSLGTGVGAQPQHF,TGTGCCAGCAGTTTAGGGACAGGGGTAGGGGCTCAGCCCCAGCATTTT
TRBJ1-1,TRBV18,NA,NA,CASSPGLDTVAFF,TGTGCCAGCTCACCCGGACTTGATACGGTCGCTTTCTTT
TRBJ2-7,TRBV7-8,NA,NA,CASSLDRDEQYF,TGTGCCAGCAGCTTAGACAGGGACGAGCAGTACTTC
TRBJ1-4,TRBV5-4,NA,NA,CASSSLKGDAANEKLFF,TGTGCCAGCAGCTCCCTTAAGGGGGATGCGGCTAATGAAAAACTGTTTTTT
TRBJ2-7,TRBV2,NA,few,CASSEGWQIYEQYF,TGTGCCAGCAGTGAAGGTTGGCAGATATACGAGCAGTACTTC
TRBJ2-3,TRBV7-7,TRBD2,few,CASSLGEGDTQYF,TGTGCTAGCAGCTTAGGGGAGGGAGATACGCAGTATTTT
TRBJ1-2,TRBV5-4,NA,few,CASSLGPGQDYGYPF,TGTGCCAGCAGCTTGGGGCCGGGACAAGACTATGGCTACCCCTTC
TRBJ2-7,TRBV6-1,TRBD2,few,CGTGRELAYEQYF,TGTGGCACTGGGCGGGAGCTTGCCTACGAGCAGTACTTC
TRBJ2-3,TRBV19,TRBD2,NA,CASSMLLAGGPFNRADTQYF,TGTGCCAGTAGTATGCTCCTAGCGGGAGGGCCATTTAATCGCGCAGATACGCAGTATTTT
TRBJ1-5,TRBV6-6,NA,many,CASSYSGYEGLYF,TGTGCCAGCAGTTACTCGGGATACGAGGGTCTGTATTTT
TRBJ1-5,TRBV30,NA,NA,CAWSVRRGEQPQHF,TGTGCCTGGAGTGTACGCAGGGGTGAACAGCCCCAGCATTTT
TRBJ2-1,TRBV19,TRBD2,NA,CASIGTSGVREQFF,TGTGCCAGTATAGGGACTAGTGGAGTCCGTGAGCAGTTCTTC
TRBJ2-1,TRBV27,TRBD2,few,CASSRPGTSGSNEQFF,TGTGCCAGCAGCCGCCCCGGGACTAGTGGGTCTAATGAGCAGTTCTTC
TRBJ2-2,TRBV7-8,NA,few,CASSLGGPNTGELFF,TGTGCCAGCAGCCTCGGCGGGCCGAACACCGGGGAGCTGTTTTTT
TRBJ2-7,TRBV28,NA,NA,CASSLGTNPYEQYF,TGTGCCAGCAGCCTCGGGACAAACCCCTACGAGCAGTACTTC
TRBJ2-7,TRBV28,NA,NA,CASRKQGAPYEQYF,TGTGCCAGCAGGAAACAGGGAGCCCCCTACGAGCAGTACTTC
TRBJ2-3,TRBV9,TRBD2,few,CASSTGTSPTDTQYF,TGTGCCAGCAGCACCGGGACTAGCCCCACAGATACGCAGTATTTT
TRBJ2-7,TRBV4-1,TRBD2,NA,CASSLQGLAGSAYEQYF,TGCGCCAGCAGCCTCCAGGGACTAGCGGGTTCAGCCTACGAGCAGTACTTC
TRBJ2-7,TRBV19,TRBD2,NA,CASSQLAASYEQYF,TGTGCCAGTAGTCAACTAGCGGCCTCCTACGAGCAGTACTTC
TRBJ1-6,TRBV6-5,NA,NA,CASSYSTAGRSPLHF,TGTGCCAGCAGTTACTCGACTGCAGGGCGGTCACCCCTCCACTTT
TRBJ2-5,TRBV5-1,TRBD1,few,CASSLEAGGKETQYF,TGCGCCAGCAGCTTGGAGGCAGGGGGAAAAGAGACCCAGTACTTC
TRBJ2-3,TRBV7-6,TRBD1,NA,CASSRTGGTDTQYF,TGTGCCAGCAGCAGGACAGGGGGCACAGATACGCAGTATTTT
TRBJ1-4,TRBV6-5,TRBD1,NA,CASSYDRGRSEKLFF,TGTGCCAGCAGTTACGACAGGGGGCGTAGTGAAAAACTGTTTTTT
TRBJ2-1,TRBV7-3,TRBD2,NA,CASSFSGLAGVAEQFF,TGTGCCAGCAGCTTCTCCGGACTAGCGGGAGTGGCCGAGCAGTTCTTC
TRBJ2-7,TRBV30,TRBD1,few,CAWSQMGQGAYEQYF,TGTGCCTGGAGTCAAATGGGACAGGGGGCCTACGAGCAGTACTTC
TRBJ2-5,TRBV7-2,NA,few,CASSLPLSRETQYF,TGTGCCAGCAGCTTACCACTATCGCGGGAGACCCAGTACTTC
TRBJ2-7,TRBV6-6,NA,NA,CASSYSSSAHYEQYF,TGTGCCAGCAGTTACTCGTCTAGCGCGCACTACGAGCAGTACTTC
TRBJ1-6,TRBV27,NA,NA,CASRPLGTSYNSPLHF,TGTGCCAGCAGGCCACTCGGGACTTCCTATAATTCACCCCTCCACTTT
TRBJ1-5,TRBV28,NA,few,CASSLVSGVGDQPQHF,TGTGCCAGCAGTTTAGTGTCAGGGGTAGGGGATCAGCCCCAGCATTTT
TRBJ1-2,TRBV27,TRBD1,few,CASSNRGPNYGYTF,TGTGCCAGCAGTAACAGGGGGCCGAACTATGGCTACACCTTC
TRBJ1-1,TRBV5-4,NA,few,CASSAPGRYTEAFF,TGTGCCAGCAGCGCTCCCGGGAGATACACTGAAGCTTTCTTT
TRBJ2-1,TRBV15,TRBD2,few,CATSPSSGSSYNEQFF,TGTGCCACCAGCCCGTCTAGCGGGAGCTCGTACAATGAGCAGTTCTTC
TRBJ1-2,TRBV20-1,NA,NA,CSAVASWGYTF,TGCAGTGCAGTGGCCAGTTGGGGCTACACCTTC
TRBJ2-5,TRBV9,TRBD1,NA,CASSVQGAGETQYF,TGTGCCAGCAGCGTACAGGGGGCTGGGGAGACCCAGTACTTC
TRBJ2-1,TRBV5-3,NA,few,CASNPRVLRPYNEQFF,TGTGCCAGCAACCCCAGGGTCCTTAGGCCCTACAATGAGCAGTTCTTC
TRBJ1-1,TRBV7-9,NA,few,CASSLDYVGTEAFF,TGTGCCAGCAGCTTAGACTATGTCGGAACTGAAGCTTTCTTT
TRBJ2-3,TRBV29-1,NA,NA,CSSNTDTQYF,TGCAGCTCAAACACAGATACGCAGTATTTT